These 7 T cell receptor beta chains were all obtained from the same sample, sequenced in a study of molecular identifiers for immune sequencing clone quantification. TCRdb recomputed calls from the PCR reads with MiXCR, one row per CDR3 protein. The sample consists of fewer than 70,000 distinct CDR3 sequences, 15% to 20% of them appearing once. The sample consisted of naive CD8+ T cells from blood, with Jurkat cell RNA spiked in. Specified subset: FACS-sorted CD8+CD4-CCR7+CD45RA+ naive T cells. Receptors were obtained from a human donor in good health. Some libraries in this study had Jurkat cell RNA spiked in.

The CDR3, as DNA: TGTGCCAGCAGCTTTTCCCCAAGGCTAGCGATCAGTACCGGGGAGCTGTTTTTT. Encoded protein: CASSFSPRLAISTGELFF. The chain uses TRBV12-3 or TRBV12-4 and TRBJ2-2; tentatively, D is TRBD2 (6 bases). CDR3 length: 18 residues. Trimming took 6 bases from V and 5 from J, leaving 25 bases between them.

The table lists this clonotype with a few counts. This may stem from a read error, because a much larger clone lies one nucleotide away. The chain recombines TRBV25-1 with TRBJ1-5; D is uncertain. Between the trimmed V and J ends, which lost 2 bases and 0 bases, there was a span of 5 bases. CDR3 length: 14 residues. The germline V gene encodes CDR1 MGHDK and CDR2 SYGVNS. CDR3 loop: CASSEPGSNQPQHF. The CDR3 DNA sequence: TGTGCCAGCAGTGAACCCGGTAGCAATCAGCCCCAGCATTTT.

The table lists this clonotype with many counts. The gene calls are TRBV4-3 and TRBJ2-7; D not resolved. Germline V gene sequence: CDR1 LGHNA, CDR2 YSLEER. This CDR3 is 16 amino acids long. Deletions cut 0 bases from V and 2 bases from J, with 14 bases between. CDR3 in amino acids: CASSQDLAQKPYEQYF. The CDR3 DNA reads TGCGCCAGCAGCCAAGATTTGGCGCAGAAACCCTACGAGCAGTACTTC.

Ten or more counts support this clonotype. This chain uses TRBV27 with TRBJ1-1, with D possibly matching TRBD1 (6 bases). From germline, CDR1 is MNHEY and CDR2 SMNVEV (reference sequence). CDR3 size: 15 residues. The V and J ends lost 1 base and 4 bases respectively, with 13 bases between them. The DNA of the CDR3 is TGTGCCAGCAGTTTATGGGGGACATCTGCCACTGAAGCTTTCTTT. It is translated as CASSLWGTSATEAFF.

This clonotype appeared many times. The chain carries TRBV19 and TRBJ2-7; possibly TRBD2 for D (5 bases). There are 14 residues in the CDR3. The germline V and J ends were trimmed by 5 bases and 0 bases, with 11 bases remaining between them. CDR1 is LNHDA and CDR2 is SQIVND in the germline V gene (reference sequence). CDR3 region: CASSDVAISYEQYF. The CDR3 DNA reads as TGTGCCAGTAGTGACGTAGCGATCTCCTACGAGCAGTACTTC. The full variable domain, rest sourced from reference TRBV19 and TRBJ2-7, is DGGITQSPKYLFRKEGQNVTLSCEQNLNHDAMYWYRQDPGQGLRLIYYSQIVNDFQKGDIAEGYSVSREKKESFPLTVTSAQKNPTAFYLCASSDVAISYEQYFGPGTRLTVT.

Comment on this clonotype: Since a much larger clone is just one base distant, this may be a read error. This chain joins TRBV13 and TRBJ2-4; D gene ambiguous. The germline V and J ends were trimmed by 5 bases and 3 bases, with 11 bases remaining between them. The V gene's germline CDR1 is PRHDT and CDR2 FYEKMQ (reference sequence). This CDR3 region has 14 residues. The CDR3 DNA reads TGTGCCAGCAGCCTTGCCGCCAGCAAAAACATTCAGTACTTC. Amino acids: CASSLAASKNIQYF.

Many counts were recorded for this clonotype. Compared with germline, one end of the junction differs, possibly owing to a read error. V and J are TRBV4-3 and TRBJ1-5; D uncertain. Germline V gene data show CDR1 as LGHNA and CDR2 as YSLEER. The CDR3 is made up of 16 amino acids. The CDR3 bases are TGCGCCAGCAGCCAAGATAACGGTCTTAGCAATCAGCCCCTGCATTTT. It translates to CASSQDNGLSNQPLHF.